This T cell receptor (beta chain) is from a study of T cells in Graves' hyperthyroidism and ophthalmopathy. Study-wide context: The authors collected peripheral blood at initial diagnosis, before any treatment.

Trimming left V 0 bases short and J 5 bases short, with 16 bases between. CDR1 and CDR2 (germline): DFQATT, SNEGSKA (reference sequence). The CDR3 sequence is 15 residues long. From RNA transcripts, TCR beta CDR3 regions were amplified. First-round RT-PCR with HTBI primers amplified the TCR CDR3 region. TCRdb called the multiplex PCR reads again in MiXCR, with one record for every CDR3 protein. The table lists a few hundred thousand distinct CDR3 sequences, 12% to 15% of them singletons. This clonotype was seen many times. What it recognizes is unknown. Findings of the study overall: The model identified upcoming ophthalmopathy a median around 6 months ahead of onset. Classification by a 13 V-J model distinguished ophthalmopathy from stable hyperthyroidism.

The sequence was collected from a woman aged 35 to 49 with Graves' hyperthyroidism. The sequencing sample was made of blood. The gene calls are TRBV20-1 and TRBJ2-5, with a possible D match to TRBD1 (5 bases). CDR3 DNA sequence: TGCAGTGCTAGAGATCTACAGGCCGTGGGGGAGACCCAGTACTTC. Protein sequence: CSARDLQAVGETQYF.